The 14 T cell receptor beta chains in this list originate from one sample, sequenced in a study of blood T cell repertoires in COVID-19. The repertoire was sequenced with immunoSEQ multiplex PCR; TCRdb's copy has only in-frame clones and lacks some. The data contain roughly 410,000 clones, approximately 90% of them singletons. Input material: peripheral blood. These receptors were obtained from a woman aged 40 to 49 with COVID-19, enrolled during active disease.

The J gene is TRBJ2-7, the V gene TRBV29-1; 7 bases are a match to TRBD1. CDR3 size: 12 residues. Unmatched junction bases numbered 7, after V lost 7 bases and J lost 4 bases. Germline loops: CDR1 SQVTM, CDR2 ANQGSEA. Here the CDR3 DNA reads TGCAGCGCCAGGGGGATTGGGTACGAGCAGTACTTC. It yields the protein CSARGIGYEQYF.

This chain connects TRBV6-5 to TRBJ1-1, with D uncertain. This CDR3 has 14 amino acids. Trimming left V 7 bases short and J 1 base short, with 13 bases between. Germline assignment: CDR1 MNHEY and CDR2 SVGAGI. CDR3 amino acids: CASILGLTNTEAFF. As DNA, the CDR3 is TGTGCCAGCATTCTTGGACTTACGAACACTGAAGCTTTCTTT.

The rearrangement uses TRBV30 and TRBJ2-5; 7 bases fit TRBD1. The V gene end was trimmed by 4 bases and the J gene end by 5 bases; junction bases not matched to a gene: 10. CDR1 and CDR2 from the germline V gene are GTSNPN and SVGIG (reference sequence). CDR3 length: 14 residues. CDR3 sequence reads: CAWTPQGLAETQYF. For the CDR3, the DNA is TGTGCCTGGACCCCACAGGGGTTGGCTGAGACCCAGTACTTC.

The CDR3 sequence: CASGLVVGGGGSYEQYF. For the CDR3, the DNA is TGTGCTAGTGGTTTGGTAGTGGGGGGAGGGGGATCCTACGAGCAGTACTTC. The rearrangement joins TRBV12-5 to TRBJ2-7; D perhaps matches TRBD2 (7 bases). Germline V gene lookup returns CDR1 LGHNT and CDR2 FRNRAP. The CDR3 contains 17 residues. V lost 0 bases, J lost 1 base, and 16 bases lay in between.

The gene calls are TRBV18 and TRBJ1-2, with TRBD1 matching over 10 bases. V shed 3 bases, J shed 7 bases, and the junction held 8 bases outside the gene matches. CDR3 size: 15 residues. CDR1 KGHSH and CDR2 LQKENI come from the germline V gene. CDR3 nucleotides: TGTGCCAGCTCACCGAGTCCCGGGACAGGGGTTGGCTACACCTTC. Translation: CASSPSPGTGVGYTF.

The rearrangement links TRBV6-5 to TRBJ1-1; tentative D call: TRBD1 (5 bases). The V end lost 2 bases, the J end lost 3 bases, and 7 bases lay between the germline ends. CDR1 is MNHEY, CDR2 SVGAGI, per germline. CDR3 length: 13 amino acids. The CDR3 DNA follows: TGTGCCAGCAGTTACGAAGGGGACACTGAAGCTTTCTTT. Residues: CASSYEGDTEAFF.

The chain is built from TRBV7-2 and TRBJ2-3; TRBD1 might be the D (6 bases). In germline, CDR1 is SGHTA, CDR2 FQGNSA. The CDR3 runs 14 residues. Trimming pared 8 bases from V and 5 bases from J, leaving 17 bases between. The CDR3 DNA reads TGTGCCAGCTTGCGCAGGGGTTTGGGAGATACGCAGTATTTT. The encoded protein is CASLRRGLGDTQYF.

J is TRBJ2-5 and V is TRBV9; 8 nucleotides align to TRBD2. Germline V lookup: CDR1 SGDLS, CDR2 YYNGEE. The CDR3 is 15 residues long. Unmatched junction bases numbered 10, after V lost 7 bases and J lost 2 bases. The CDR3 loop reads CASGPGGSTQETQYF. DNA for the CDR3: TGTGCCAGCGGACCGGGGGGGTCCACGCAAGAGACCCAGTACTTC.

The chain combines TRBV6-5 with TRBJ1-1, with 7 bases matching TRBD1. The V gene end was trimmed by 2 bases and the J gene end by 4 bases; junction bases not matched to a gene: 7. This CDR3 has 15 residues. CDR1 is MNHEY and CDR2 is SVGAGI in the germline V gene. This chain's CDR3 is CASSYRGGAVTEAFF. In nucleotides, the CDR3 is TGTGCCAGCAGTTACAGAGGGGGCGCCGTCACTGAAGCTTTCTTT.

The rearrangement joins TRBV5-6 to TRBJ1-6, with D perhaps TRBD1 (5 bases). Germline CDR1 SGHDT, CDR2 YYEEEE. V lost 3 bases and J 6 bases, leaving 16 bases between the germline ends. The CDR3 spans 16 residues. In nucleotides, the CDR3 is TGTGCCAGCAGCTCTACCGCTGCGGGACGTAATTCACCCCTCCACTTT. Amino acid sequence: CASSSTAAGRNSPLHF. Drawing the rest from reference TRBV5-6 and TRBJ1-6, the complete variable domain is DAGVTQSPTHLIKTRGQQVTLRCSPKSGHDTVSWYQQALGQGPQFIFQYYEEEERQRGNFPDRFSGHQFPNYSSELNVNALLLGDSALYLCASSSTAAGRNSPLHFGNGTRLTVT.

The chain employs TRBV7-9 and TRBJ1-5; 9 nucleotides align to TRBD1. The ends lost 5 bases at V and 4 bases at J; junction bases unmatched: 12. This CDR3 spans 17 amino acids. Per germline, CDR1 SEHNR and CDR2 FQNEAQ (reference sequence). Written as DNA, the CDR3 is TGTGCCAGCAGCGGGGTGGCCCGGGACAGGGATAATCAGCCCCAGCATTTT. It yields the protein CASSGVARDRDNQPQHF.

The chain joins TRBV27 to TRBJ2-7; 9 nucleotides align to TRBD2. CDR1 and CDR2 (germline): MNHEY, SMNVEV (reference sequence). Trimming at V came to 3 bases and at J to 4 bases, leaving 7 bases not matched to a gene. The CDR3 covers 15 residues. The DNA of the CDR3 is TGTGCCAGCAGTTTCTCGGAGACTAGCGGATACGAGCAGTACTTC. Translation: CASSFSETSGYEQYF.

The chain joins TRBV2 to TRBJ1-1; tentative D call: TRBD1 (5 bases). Per the germline V gene, CDR1 is SNHLY and CDR2 is FYNNEI. The CDR3 is 13 residues long. V was cut by 3 bases and J by 4 bases, with 9 bases left in between. The CDR3 region is CASSDNRPTEAFF. CDR3 DNA sequence: TGTGCCAGCAGTGACAACAGGCCCACTGAAGCTTTCTTT.

This chain connects TRBV12-3 or TRBV12-4 to TRBJ1-2, with 7 bases fitting TRBD1. V lost 6 bases to trimming and J lost 6 bases; unmatched junction nucleotides: 7. CDR3 length: 13 residues. The CDR3 bases are TGTGCCAGCAGCACTCGACAGGGAAATGGCTACACCTTC. Amino acids: CASSTRQGNGYTF.